The 16 T cell receptor beta chains presented below share a single source sample, sequenced in a study of T cells in Graves' hyperthyroidism and ophthalmopathy. It was RNA transcripts that yielded the amplified TCR beta CDR3 regions. The TCR CDR3 first-round RT-PCR relied on the HTBI primer set. Each CDR3 protein gets one entry after TCRdb re-called the multiplex PCR reads with MiXCR. Seen here are 92,000 or so distinct CDR3 sequences, approximately 56% observed once, and the top ten hold roughly a quarter. Sequenced: blood. The receptors shown here come from a woman in her forties with Graves' hyperthyroidism.

This clonotype was recorded at least ten times. The chain combines TRBV5-6 with TRBJ1-5; D call uncertain. V lost 2 bases, J lost 6 bases, and 0 bases lay in between. Per the germline V gene, CDR1 is SGHDT and CDR2 is YYEEEE. The CDR3 sequence is 10 residues long. CDR3: CASSFQPQHF. The CDR3, as DNA: TGTGCCAGCAGCTTTCAGCCCCAGCATTTT.

V gene TRBV20-1 combines with J gene TRBJ2-5; 9 bases fit TRBD2. Germline V CDR1 and CDR2: DFQATT, SNEGSKA (reference sequence). The CDR3 covers 13 residues. The V and J ends lost 0 bases and 10 bases, in that order; junction bases with no gene match: 6. For the CDR3, the DNA is TGCAGTGCTAGAGATTTTCGGCGGGAGGGCCAGTACTTC. This sequence encodes CSARDFRREGQYF.

The chain has TRBV20-1 and TRBJ2-7, with TRBD1 as a possible D gene (6 bases). This CDR3 comprises 15 residues. The germline gives CDR1 DFQATT, CDR2 SNEGSKA (reference sequence). The V gene lost 4 bases and the J gene lost 0 bases, with 16 bases spanning the gap. The CDR3 coding sequence is TGCAGTGCTAAGCAGGGGCTGAATCCCTCCTACGAGCAGTACTTC. Its translation is CSAKQGLNPSYEQYF.

There are many counts of this clonotype. The gene calls are TRBV20-1 and TRBJ2-7, with TRBD1 matching over 8 bases. V lost 6 bases to trimming and J lost 3 bases; unmatched junction nucleotides: 4. This CDR3 spans 12 amino acids. The V gene's germline CDR1 is DFQATT and CDR2 SNEGSKA (reference sequence). The CDR3 DNA reads TGCAGTGCCGACGACAGGGGCTACGAGCAGTACTTC. Encoded protein: CSADDRGYEQYF.

This sequence joins TRBV15 and TRBJ2-7; the D call may be TRBD1 or TRBD2 (6 bases each). The germline V and J ends were trimmed by 4 bases and 6 bases, with 13 bases remaining between them. Germline-derived CDR1 and CDR2 are LNHNV and YYDKDF (reference sequence). CDR3 length equals 13 residues. Here the CDR3 reads CATSTQGAGEQYF. CDR3 sequence (DNA): TGTGCCACCAGCACACAGGGAGCGGGCGAGCAGTACTTC.

The chain has TRBV7-8 and TRBJ1-2, with TRBD1 as a possible D gene (5 bases). This CDR3 region has 15 residues. The germline V gene has CDR1 SGHVS and CDR2 FQNEAQ. Trimming removed 5 bases from V and 2 bases from J, with 15 bases in between. In nucleotides, the CDR3 is TGTGCCAGCAGCCAGGGCTGGGGACGAAACTATGGCTACACCTTC. Translation: CASSQGWGRNYGYTF.

The rearrangement joins TRBV20-1 to TRBJ2-7, with 10 bases aligning to TRBD1. CDR1 and CDR2 from the germline V gene are DFQATT and SNEGSKA (reference sequence). The CDR3 has 14 amino acids. V was clipped by 3 bases and J by 5 bases; unmatched bases: 7. Written as DNA, the CDR3 is TGCAGTGCTAGTGGCGTTGGGACAGGGGACGAGCAGTACTTC. Its protein is CSASGVGTGDEQYF.

Of note for this clonotype: This could be a read error, since a much larger clone is one nucleotide away. The CDR3 end shows no conserved phenylalanine or tryptophan, and so a read error is likely. V gene TRBV28 combines with J gene TRBJ1-5, with D maybe TRBD1 (5 bases). Germline V gene lookup returns CDR1 MDHEN and CDR2 SYDVKM. Deletions cut 6 bases from V and 6 bases from J, with 15 bases between. This CDR3 has 14 amino acids. Here the CDR3 reads CASSEAGKGQPQHL. The CDR3 bases are TGTGCCAGCAGCGAAGCAGGGAAGGGTCAGCCCCAGCATCTT.

This clonotype was detected ten times or more. V gene TRBV7-2 combines with J gene TRBJ2-7; 8 nucleotides match TRBD2. The germline V gene encodes CDR1 SGHTA and CDR2 FQGNSA. CDR3 length equals 14 residues. Trimming removed 5 bases from V and 3 bases from J; junction bases left unmatched: 6. The chain's CDR3 is CASSPPGLDYEQYF. In nucleotides, the CDR3 is TGTGCCAGCAGCCCCCCGGGACTAGACTACGAGCAGTACTTC.

This clonotype came up many times. V usage is TRBV7-9 and J usage is TRBJ1-2; D might be TRBD1 (5 bases). V lost 5 bases to trimming and J lost 6 bases, with 19 bases between them. CDR1 is SEHNR, CDR2 FQNEAQ, per germline (reference sequence). This CDR3 region has 15 residues. In nucleotides, the CDR3 is TGTGCCAGCAGCCCGTCGGGGCGCCAGGGTAATGGCTACACCTTC. It is translated as CASSPSGRQGNGYTF.

This clonotype has a count of ten or more. This chain connects TRBV29-1 to TRBJ1-4; tentatively, D is TRBD1 (6 bases). CDR3 length: 12 amino acids. The germline CDR1 and CDR2 sequences are SQVTM and ANQGSEA. As DNA, the CDR3 is TGCAGAGAAACAGGGAGGCATGAAAAACTGTTTTTT. Its protein product is CRETGRHEKLFF.

This chain links TRBV20-1 with TRBJ1-5, with D possibly being TRBD1 (6 bases). Trimming cost V 2 bases and J 3 bases, with 11 bases left between them. Germline V gene lookup returns CDR1 DFQATT and CDR2 SNEGSKA (reference sequence). The CDR3 consists of 14 residues. CDR3 region: CSARTGTHNQPQHF. CDR3 nucleotides: TGCAGTGCTAGAACCGGGACACACAATCAGCCCCAGCATTTT.

This clonotype was seen ten or more times. The CDR3 protein is CASSSGTGTRPQHF. The CDR3 DNA reads TGTGCCAGCAGTTCCGGGACAGGGACGCGGCCCCAGCATTTT. The gene calls are TRBV12-3 or TRBV12-4 and TRBJ1-5; 9 bases are a match to TRBD1. The V gene end was trimmed by 4 bases and the J gene end by 9 bases; junction bases not matched to a gene: 7. The CDR3 spans 14 residues.

The J gene is TRBJ1-2, the V gene TRBV29-1; D gene ambiguous. The CDR3 contains 13 residues. Germline V lookup: CDR1 SQVTM, CDR2 ANQGSEA. Trimming stripped 3 bases from V and 3 bases from J, with 11 bases between. CDR3 nucleotide sequence: TGCAGCGTTGAGCCTGGGAGGGACTATGGCTACACCTTC. Translation: CSVEPGRDYGYTF.

This clonotype has ten or more counts. J is TRBJ1-1 and V is TRBV7-8; D call uncertain. Per the germline V gene, CDR1 is SGHVS and CDR2 is FQNEAQ. Trimming left V 2 bases short and J 2 bases short, with 15 bases between. The CDR3 has 16 residues. The CDR3 DNA reads as TGTGCCAGCAGCTTAAGAGGCCTCGCCGGTAACACTGAAGCTTTCTTT. This sequence encodes CASSLRGLAGNTEAFF.

This chain connects TRBV2 to TRBJ2-7; 8 bases align to TRBD1. Trimming removed 7 bases from V and 3 bases from J; junction bases left unmatched: 8. CDR3 length: 14 amino acids. Germline V gene data show CDR1 as SNHLY and CDR2 as FYNNEI. CDR3 sequence: CASTLDRGNYEQYF. The CDR3 coding sequence is TGTGCCAGCACCCTCGACAGGGGAAACTACGAGCAGTACTTC.